The 8 T cell receptor beta chains below come from one sample, sequenced in a study of OX40 agonist ivuxolimab in advanced cancers. To prepare the library, the immunoSEQ multiplex PCR assay was applied. TCRdb mirrors the immuneACCESS table, restricted to in-frame sequences. Some clones are absent from its copies; in checked studies, under half trace to an unresolved V gene, and the reason for the others is unknown. This sample is represented by about 20,000 clones; around 85% of them were singletons. The ten top clones hold approximately 40% of the sample. The specimen comprised CD4+ or CD8+ T cells sorted from blood, sampled in a trial of the OX40 agonist ivuxolimab. All receptors come from an adult with an advanced solid tumor such as melanoma, head and neck, liver or kidney cancer.

V and J are TRBV21-1 and TRBJ2-5. TRBV21-1 represents a pseudogene. This CDR3 region has 13 residues. CDR3 in amino acids: CASSKVKVETQYF. In nucleotides, the CDR3 is TGTGCCAGCAGCAAAGTCAAGGTAGAGACCCAGTACTTC.

Only one count was recorded for this clone. The chain links TRBV7-8 to TRBJ2-4, with TRBD1 identical over 7 bases. Germline V gene data show CDR1 as SGHVS and CDR2 as FQNEAQ. This CDR3 has 16 amino acids. J was trimmed by 1 base and V by 2 bases; bases with no gene match: 5. The CDR3 reads CASSLWQGDAKNIQYF. The CDR3 coding sequence is TGTGCCAGCAGCTTATGGCAGGGGGACGCCAAAAACATTCAGTACTTC.

CDR3 region: CASSQRGSYEQYF. CDR3 in DNA: TGTGCCAGCAGCCAACGGGGCTCCTACGAGCAGTACTTC. The chain combines TRBV11-3 with TRBJ2-7; TRBD2 might be the D (5 bases). The CDR3 sequence is 13 residues long. CDR1 and CDR2 (germline): SGHNT, YENEEA. Trimming pared 5 bases from V and 0 bases from J, leaving 8 bases between.

This CDR3 reads CATSREGGLTIYSPATIQNEQFF. The CDR3 DNA sequence: TGTGCCACCAGCAGAGAAGGGGGCTTGACTATATACTCCCCGGCCACCATCCAAAATGAGCAGTTCTTC. The chain joins TRBV15 to TRBJ2-1; 7 bases are shared with TRBD1. CDR3 length equals 23 residues. The germline V gene has CDR1 LNHNV and CDR2 YYDKDF (reference sequence). The V and J ends lost 0 bases and 7 bases, in that order; junction bases with no gene match: 30.

The V gene is TRBV6-1, the J gene TRBJ1-1; D remains unclear. CDR3 size: 13 residues. V gave up 6 bases and J gave up 4 bases, with 12 bases separating them. CDR1 MNHNS and CDR2 SASEGT come from the germline V gene. CDR3 coding DNA: TGTGCCAGCAGGGCTACAGAGGGCACTGAAGCTTTCTTT. Protein: CASRATEGTEAFF.

The CDR3 is CASSYGSGTVTGELFF. Written as DNA, the CDR3 is TGTGCCAGCAGTTACGGATCCGGGACGGTCACCGGGGAGCTGTTTTTT. V gene TRBV6-5 combines with J gene TRBJ2-2; D may correspond to TRBD1 or TRBD2 (5 bases each). CDR3 length: 16 amino acids. Germline V lookup: CDR1 MNHEY, CDR2 SVGAGI. The V and J ends lost 2 bases and 4 bases respectively, with 14 bases between them.

V gene TRBV4-1 combines with J gene TRBJ1-5, with D uncertain. The CDR3 sequence is 17 residues long. The V and J ends lost 1 base and 1 base respectively, with 14 bases between them. Germline V gene data show CDR1 as MGHRA and CDR2 as YSYEKL. The CDR3 here is CASSQVPGFISNQPQHF. DNA of the CDR3: TGCGCCAGCAGCCAAGTTCCGGGATTTATAAGCAATCAGCCCCAGCATTTT.

This chain links TRBV27 with TRBJ2-1; a possible D gene is TRBD2 (5 bases). V was clipped by 5 bases and J by 8 bases, with 25 bases between them. CDR3 length equals 17 residues. The germline gives CDR1 MNHEY, CDR2 SMNVEV (reference sequence). This CDR3 is CASSLRAPVNSGDEQFF. CDR3 nucleotide sequence: TGTGCCAGCAGTCTTCGGGCTCCTGTTAACTCCGGGGATGAGCAGTTCTTC.